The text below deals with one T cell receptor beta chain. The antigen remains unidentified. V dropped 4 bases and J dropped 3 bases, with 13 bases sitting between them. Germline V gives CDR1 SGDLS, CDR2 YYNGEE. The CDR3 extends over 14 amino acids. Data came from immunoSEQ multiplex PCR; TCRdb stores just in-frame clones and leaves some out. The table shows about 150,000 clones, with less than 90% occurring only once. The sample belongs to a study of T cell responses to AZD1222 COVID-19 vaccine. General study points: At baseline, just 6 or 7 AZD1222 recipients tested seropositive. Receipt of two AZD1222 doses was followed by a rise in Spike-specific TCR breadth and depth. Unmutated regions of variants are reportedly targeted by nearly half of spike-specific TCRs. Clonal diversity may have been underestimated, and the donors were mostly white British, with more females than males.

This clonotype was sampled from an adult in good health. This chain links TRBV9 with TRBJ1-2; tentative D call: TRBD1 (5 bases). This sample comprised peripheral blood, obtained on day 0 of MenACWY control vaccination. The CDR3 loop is CASSPRDRHYGYTF. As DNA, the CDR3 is TGTGCCAGCAGCCCCCGGGACCGACACTATGGCTACACCTTC.